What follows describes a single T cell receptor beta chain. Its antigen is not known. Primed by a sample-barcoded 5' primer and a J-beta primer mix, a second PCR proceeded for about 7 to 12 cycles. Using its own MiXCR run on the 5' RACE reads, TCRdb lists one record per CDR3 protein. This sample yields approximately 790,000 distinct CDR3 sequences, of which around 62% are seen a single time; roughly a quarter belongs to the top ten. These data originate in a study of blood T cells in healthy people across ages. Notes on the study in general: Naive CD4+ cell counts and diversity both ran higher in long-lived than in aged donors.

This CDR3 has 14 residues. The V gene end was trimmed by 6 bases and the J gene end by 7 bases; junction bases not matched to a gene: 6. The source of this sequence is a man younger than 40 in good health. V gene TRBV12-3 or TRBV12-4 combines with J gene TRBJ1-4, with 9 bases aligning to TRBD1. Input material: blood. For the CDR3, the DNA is TGTGCCAGCAGGCCGGGACAGGGAAGTGAAAAACTGTTTTTT. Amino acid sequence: CASRPGQGSEKLFF.